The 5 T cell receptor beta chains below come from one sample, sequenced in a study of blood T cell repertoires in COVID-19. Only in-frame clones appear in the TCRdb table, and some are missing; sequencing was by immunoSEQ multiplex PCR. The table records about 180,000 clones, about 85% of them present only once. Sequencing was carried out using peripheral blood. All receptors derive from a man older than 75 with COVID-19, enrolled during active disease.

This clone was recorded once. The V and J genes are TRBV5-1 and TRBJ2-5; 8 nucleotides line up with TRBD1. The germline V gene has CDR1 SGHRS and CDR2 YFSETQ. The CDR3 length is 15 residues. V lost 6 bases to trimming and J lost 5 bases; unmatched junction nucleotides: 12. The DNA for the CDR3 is TGCGCCAGCACCCCCCAGGGGGCGGGTCGGGAGACCCAGTACTTC. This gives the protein CASTPQGAGRETQYF.

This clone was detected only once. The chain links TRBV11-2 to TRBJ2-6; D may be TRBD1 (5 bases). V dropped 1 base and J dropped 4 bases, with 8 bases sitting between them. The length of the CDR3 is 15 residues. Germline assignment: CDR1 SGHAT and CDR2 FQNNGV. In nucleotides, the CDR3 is TGTGCCAGCAGCTTAGTGGGGCGCGGGGCCAACGTCCTGACTTTC. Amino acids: CASSLVGRGANVLTF.

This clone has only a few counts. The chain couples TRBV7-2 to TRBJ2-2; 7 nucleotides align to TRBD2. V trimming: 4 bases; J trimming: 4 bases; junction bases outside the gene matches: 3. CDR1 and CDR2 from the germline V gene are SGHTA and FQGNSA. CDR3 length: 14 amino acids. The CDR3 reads CASSSSSGTGELFF. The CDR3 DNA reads TGTGCCAGCAGCTCCTCTAGCGGCACCGGGGAGCTGTTTTTT.

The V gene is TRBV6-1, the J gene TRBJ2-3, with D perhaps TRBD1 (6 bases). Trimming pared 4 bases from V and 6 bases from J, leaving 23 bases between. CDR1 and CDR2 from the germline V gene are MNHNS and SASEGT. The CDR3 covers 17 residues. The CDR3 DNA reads TGTGCCAGCAGTGGGGGGACGGACAGCGCCGCGGCGGATACGCAGTATTTT. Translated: CASSGGTDSAAADTQYF.

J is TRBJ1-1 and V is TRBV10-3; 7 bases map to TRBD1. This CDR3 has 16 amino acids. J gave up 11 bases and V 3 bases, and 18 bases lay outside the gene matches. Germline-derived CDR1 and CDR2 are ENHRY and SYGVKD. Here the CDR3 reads CAISEGLGIGTVNAFF. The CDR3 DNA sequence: TGTGCCATCAGTGAAGGTCTCGGGATTGGGACAGTCAATGCTTTCTTT.